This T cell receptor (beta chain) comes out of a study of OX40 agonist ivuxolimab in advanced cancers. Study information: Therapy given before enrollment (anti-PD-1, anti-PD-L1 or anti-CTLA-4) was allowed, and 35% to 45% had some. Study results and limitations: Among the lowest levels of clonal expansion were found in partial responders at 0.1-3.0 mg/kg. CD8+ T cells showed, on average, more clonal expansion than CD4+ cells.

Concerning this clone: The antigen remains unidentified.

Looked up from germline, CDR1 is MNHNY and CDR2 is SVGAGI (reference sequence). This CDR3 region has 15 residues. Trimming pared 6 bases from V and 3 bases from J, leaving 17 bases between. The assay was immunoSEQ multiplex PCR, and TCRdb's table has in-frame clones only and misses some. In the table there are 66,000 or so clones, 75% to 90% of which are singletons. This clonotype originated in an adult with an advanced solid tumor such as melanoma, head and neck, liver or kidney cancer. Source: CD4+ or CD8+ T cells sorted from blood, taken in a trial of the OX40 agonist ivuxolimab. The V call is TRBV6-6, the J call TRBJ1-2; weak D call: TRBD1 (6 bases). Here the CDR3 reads CASRREGDKHYGYTF. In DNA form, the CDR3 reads TGTGCCAGCAGGAGGGAAGGGGACAAACACTATGGCTACACCTTC.